This T cell receptor beta chain was documented in a study of monozygotic twins with inflammatory bowel disease. Looked up from germline, CDR1 is MDHEN and CDR2 is SYDVKM. The CDR3 runs 19 residues. Each of TCRalpha and TCRbeta cDNA went through two nested PCRs, lasting approximately 16 and 9 cycles. TCRdb reanalyzed the 5' RACE reads, giving one entry per CDR3 protein sequence and no DNA. The sample's table shows around 450,000 distinct CDR3 sequences. This chain joins TRBV28 and TRBJ2-2; the TRBD2 assignment by TCRdb is unverifiable without DNA. Material for sequencing was blood. The source is a human donor with ulcerative colitis or Crohn's disease, or a healthy co-twin of an affected twin (not recorded which). Here the CDR3 reads CASTQGRKGRSAVTGELFF. The variable domain in full, with the rest retrieved from reference TRBV28 and TRBJ2-2, is DVKVTQSSRYLVKRTGEKVFLECVQDMDHENMFWYRQDPGLGLRLIYFSYDVKMKEKGDIPEGYSVSREKKERFSLILESASTNQTSMYLCASTQGRKGRSAVTGELFFGEGSRLTVL.